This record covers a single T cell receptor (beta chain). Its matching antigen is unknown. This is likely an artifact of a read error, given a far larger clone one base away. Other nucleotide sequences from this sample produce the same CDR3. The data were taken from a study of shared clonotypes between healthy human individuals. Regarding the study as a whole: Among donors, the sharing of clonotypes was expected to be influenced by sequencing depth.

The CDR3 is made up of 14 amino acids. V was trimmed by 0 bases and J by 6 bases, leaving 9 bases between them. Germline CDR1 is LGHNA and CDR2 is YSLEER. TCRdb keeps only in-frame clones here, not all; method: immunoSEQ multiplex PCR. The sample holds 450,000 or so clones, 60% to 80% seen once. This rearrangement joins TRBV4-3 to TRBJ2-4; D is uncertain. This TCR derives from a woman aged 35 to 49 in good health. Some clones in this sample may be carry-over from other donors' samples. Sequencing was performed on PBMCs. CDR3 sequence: CASSQDTGRNIQYF. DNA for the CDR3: TGCGCCAGCAGCCAAGATACTGGTAGAAACATTCAGTACTTC.